Sequencing of this T cell receptor beta chain was carried out in a study of circulating and synovial CD4+ cells in juvenile arthritis. Study-wide findings and caveats: T cell genome counts differed by at least an order of magnitude between CPL and CD4 samples.

Measured with immunoSEQ multiplex PCR; TCRdb has only the in-frame clones, and not every one. Here the sample spans 34,000 or so clones, over 85% being singletons. As concerns this clone: The antigen is unknown.

Germline CDR1 and CDR2: MRHNA and SNTAGT. V lost 2 bases and J lost 5, with 19 bases in between. The CDR3 has 16 residues. The chain combines TRBV6-4 with TRBJ2-7; a weak D match, TRBD1 (6 bases). Input material: CD4+ T cells from blood. The sequence derives from a human donor with juvenile idiopathic arthritis. This CDR3 is CASSDLLQGSWNEQYF. The DNA for the CDR3 is TGTGCCAGCAGTGACCTCCTCCAGGGGTCATGGAACGAGCAGTACTTC.